Sample share makes the clone carrying this T cell receptor beta chain medium-sized. These data are taken from a study of spatial heterogeneity in lung cancer. The time point denotes: sample taken at primary tumor resection. Samples were obtained from 70 or so donors, all untreated early-stage non-small cell lung cancer patients. TCRdb redid the calling of the 5' RACE reads with MiXCR, one entry per CDR3 protein. The data contain about 3,000 distinct CDR3 sequences, around 9% of them singletons. There are 20 residues in the CDR3. In germline, CDR1 is SGHTA, CDR2 FQGNSA. Losses at the gene ends were 8 bases for V and 6 bases for J; bases not matched to a gene: 27.

The sequences come from normal lung tissue next to the tumor, collected at surgery. This sequence was found in a female donor with early-stage non-small cell lung cancer. The chain is built from TRBV7-2 and TRBJ2-1; TRBD2 matches at 8 bases. CDR3 bases: TGTGCCAGCTTCCCGGGGATAGCGGGAATTTTTTTGAACATGGCCAATGAGCAGTTCTTC. The encoded protein is CASFPGIAGIFLNMANEQFF.